This T cell receptor beta chain was recovered during a study of Graves' ophthalmopathy and Graves' hyperthyroidism. This CDR3 is 15 amino acids long. Trimming removed 5 bases from V and 3 bases from J; junction bases left unmatched: 9. Amplification targeted the TCR beta CDR3 regions, with RNA transcripts as the source material. Amplification began with first-round RT-PCR using HTBI primers, then second-round multiplex PCR was performed. TCRdb reanalysed the multiplex PCR reads using MiXCR and keeps one entry per CDR3 protein. The data contain under 800,000 distinct CDR3 sequences, over 20% of them seen just once; the ten biggest clones take up around 7%.

The chain couples TRBV12-3 or TRBV12-4 to TRBJ2-7, with 8 bases fitting TRBD2. Sequenced sample: peripheral blood. The source is a woman between 18 and 30 years old with stable Graves' hyperthyroidism. Some clones in this sample may be carry-over from other donors' samples. For the CDR3, the DNA is TGTGCCAGCAGTCGGGGGGGGACCAAGAACTACGAGCAGTACTTC. Translated, it gives CASSRGGTKNYEQYF.